What follows are 30 T cell receptor beta chains derived from one specimen sequenced in a study of memory CD4+ T cells and cytomegalovirus serostatus. The sort gate was single viable CD3+CD4+CD8-CD45RO+ cells for memory CD4+ T cells. The protocol was immunoSEQ multiplex PCR, while the TCRdb copy is restricted to in-frame clones and leaves out a portion. The sample records 25,000 to 30,000 clones, under 85% being singletons. Sequencing was done on a sample of memory CD4+ T cells from blood. The receptor source for this set is an adult in good health and CMV-seronegative.

The chain couples TRBV13 to TRBJ2-3; 7 nucleotides align to TRBD1. This CDR3 spans 15 amino acids. The V gene's germline CDR1 is PRHDT and CDR2 FYEKMQ (reference sequence). The J segment lost 2 bases and the V segment lost 5 bases, leaving 7 bases of the junction unmatched. The CDR3 loop reads CASSPDRAVTDTQYF. CDR3 in DNA: TGTGCCAGCAGCCCCGACAGGGCCGTCACAGATACGCAGTATTTT.

J is TRBJ1-2 and V is TRBV14; TRBD1 is a possible D gene (5 bases). The V end lost 4 bases, the J end lost 7 bases, and 13 bases lay between the germline ends. Germline V gives CDR1 SGHDN, CDR2 FVKESK. This CDR3 is 13 amino acids long. CDR3 sequence reads: CASSRDRGFGYTF. In DNA form, the CDR3 reads TGTGCCAGCAGCCGCGACCGGGGGTTTGGCTACACCTTC.

The genes are TRBV5-1 and TRBJ1-1; D uncertain. In germline, CDR1 is SGHRS, CDR2 YFSETQ. This CDR3 contains 17 residues. V was pared by 0 bases and J by 3 bases, with 18 bases between. CDR3 coding DNA: TGCGCCAGCAGCTTGGCCGCGGTGGGGAGAGGGTACACTGAAGCTTTCTTT. Protein: CASSLAAVGRGYTEAFF. The whole variable domain, filled in from reference TRBV5-1 and TRBJ1-1, reads KAGVTQTPRYLIKTRGQQVTLSCSPISGHRSVSWYQQTPGQGLQFLFEYFSETQRNKGNFPGRFSGRQFSNSRSEMNVSTLELGDSALYLCASSLAAVGRGYTEAFFGQGTRLTVV.

The genes are TRBV6-5 and TRBJ2-2; perhaps TRBD1 as D (6 bases). The V gene lost 8 bases and the J gene lost 4 bases, with 14 bases spanning the gap. Germline V gene sequence: CDR1 MNHEY, CDR2 SVGAGI. The CDR3 runs to 14 residues. The CDR3, as DNA: TGTGCCAGCCGAAGGGGGAAGAGCACCGGGGAGCTGTTTTTT. Amino acid sequence: CASRRGKSTGELFF.

This clone occurred a few times. This rearrangement joins TRBV27 to TRBJ1-2, with a weak D call TRBD1 (6 bases). The CDR3 length is 13 residues. Looked up from germline, CDR1 is MNHEY and CDR2 is SMNVEV (reference sequence). V lost 4 bases to trimming and J lost 8 bases, with 14 bases between them. This CDR3 is CASSWGRQAGYTF. CDR3 coding DNA: TGTGCCAGCAGTTGGGGGAGACAGGCCGGCTACACCTTC.

This clone appeared once. The J gene is TRBJ2-2, the V gene TRBV19; the D gene is possibly TRBD1 (6 bases). Germline V lookup: CDR1 LNHDA, CDR2 SQIVND (reference sequence). Trimming left V 6 bases short and J 0 bases short, with 17 bases between. This CDR3 is 17 amino acids long. The CDR3 region is CASRRGTGDANTGELFF. Written as DNA, the CDR3 is TGTGCCAGTAGAAGGGGGACCGGAGACGCGAACACCGGGGAGCTGTTTTTT.

This clone came up once. V gene TRBV27 combines with J gene TRBJ2-5; possibly TRBD1 for D (5 bases). Per germline, CDR1 MNHEY and CDR2 SMNVEV (reference sequence). The CDR3 loop spans 12 amino acids. V lost 5 bases and J lost 4, with 8 bases in between. CDR3 residues: CASSKGRETQYF. For the CDR3, the DNA is TGTGCCAGCAGTAAGGGGCGAGAGACCCAGTACTTC.

The chain has TRBV7-3 and TRBJ1-1, with D possibly matching TRBD1 (5 bases). Trimming cost V 2 bases and J 1 base, with 5 bases left between them. The length of the CDR3 is 13 residues. CDR1 SGHTA and CDR2 FQGTGA come from the germline V gene. The CDR3 is CASSLQGNTEAFF. The CDR3 DNA follows: TGTGCCAGCAGCTTACAGGGGAACACTGAAGCTTTCTTT.

The chain couples TRBV10-3 to TRBJ2-3; weak D call: TRBD1 (6 bases). V was pared by 8 bases and J by 2 bases, with 20 bases between. Germline V gives CDR1 ENHRY, CDR2 SYGVKD. The CDR3 totals 16 residues. The CDR3 sequence: CAIANTQGAYTDTQYF. The CDR3, as DNA: TGTGCCATCGCCAACACACAGGGAGCATACACAGATACGCAGTATTTT.

This sequence joins TRBV19 and TRBJ1-1; TRBD1 is a possible D gene (5 bases). The V end lost 5 bases, the J end lost 5 bases, and 27 bases lay between the germline ends. The CDR3 runs to 18 residues. CDR1 and CDR2 (germline): LNHDA, SQIVND (reference sequence). In DNA, the CDR3 is TGTGCCAGTAGTCCCGCCAGGGCCCGAGGTCGGGAAAGGACTGAAGCTTTCTTT. Translation gives CASSPARARGRERTEAFF.

The V gene is TRBV4-3, the J gene TRBJ1-2, with TRBD1 as a possible D gene (5 bases). Germline CDR1 and CDR2: LGHNA and YSLEER. V lost 1 base and J lost 3, with 12 bases in between. The CDR3 is made up of 15 amino acids. The CDR3 here is CASSQVADRYYGYTF. CDR3 nucleotide sequence: TGCGCCAGCAGCCAAGTAGCTGACAGATACTATGGCTACACCTTC.

The chain has TRBV30 and TRBJ2-5; TRBD1 matches 7 bases. The CDR3 has 13 residues. Germline loops: CDR1 GTSNPN, CDR2 SVGIG (reference sequence). Trimming cost V 5 bases and J 2 bases; bases outside gene matches: 5. CDR3: CAWAGTVQETQYF. CDR3 DNA sequence: TGTGCCTGGGCCGGGACAGTACAAGAGACCCAGTACTTC. The whole variable domain, remainder taken from reference TRBV30 and TRBJ2-5, is SQTIHQWPATLVQPVGSPLSLECTVEGTSNPNLYWYRQAAGRGLQLLFYSVGIGQISSEVPQNLSASRPQDRQFILSSKKLLLSDSGFYLCAWAGTVQETQYFGPGTRLLVL.

This rearrangement joins TRBV7-8 to TRBJ1-2; D is perhaps TRBD1 (6 bases). The CDR3 is 15 residues long. V lost 5 bases and J lost 0, with 13 bases in between. Germline values: CDR1 SGHVS, CDR2 FQNEAQ. CDR3 nucleotides: TGTGCCAGCAGCCCCTACAGGGTGGCTAACTATGGCTACACCTTC. This codes for CASSPYRVANYGYTF.

The chain is built from TRBV5-1 and TRBJ2-5; TRBD2 agrees at 8 bases. The germline gives CDR1 SGHRS, CDR2 YFSETQ. The CDR3 consists of 14 residues. With V trimmed by 5 bases and J by 3 bases, 6 bases remained unmatched. CDR3 bases: TGCGCCAGCAGTGTAGCGGGACAAAAAGAGACCCAGTACTTC. This codes for CASSVAGQKETQYF.

V is TRBV6-4 and J is TRBJ1-2, with TRBD1 identical over 11 bases. Germline CDR1 is MRHNA and CDR2 is SNTAGT. J lost 2 bases, V lost 4 bases, and 3 bases had no gene match. This CDR3 is 15 amino acids long. As DNA, the CDR3 is TGTGCCAGCAGTGCCGGGACAGGGGGGAACTATGGCTACACCTTC. The encoded protein is CASSAGTGGNYGYTF.

This chain joins TRBV7-2 and TRBJ2-5; 10 bases line up with TRBD2. After removal of 4 bases from V and 2 bases from J, the junction contained 7 bases not matched to a gene. This CDR3 comprises 16 residues. CDR1 and CDR2 from the germline V gene are SGHTA and FQGNSA. CDR3 sequence (DNA): TGTGCCAGCAGCTCCCGGACTAGCGGACCTCAAGAGACCCAGTACTTC. Its protein product is CASSSRTSGPQETQYF.

About this clone itself: The same CDR3 also results from other DNA sequences found in this sample. V and J are TRBV29-1 and TRBJ1-1; D not certain. This CDR3 spans 11 amino acids. Germline assignment: CDR1 SQVTM and CDR2 ANQGSEA. V lost 3 bases and J lost 4, with 6 bases in between. The DNA of the CDR3 is TGCAGCGTTGATCGGGGCACTGAAGCTTTCTTT. It is translated as CSVDRGTEAFF.

The genes are TRBV6-1 and TRBJ1-5; D possibly corresponds to TRBD1 (6 bases). The CDR3 covers 13 residues. Germline V gene lookup returns CDR1 MNHNS and CDR2 SASEGT. Trimming removed 5 bases at V and 4 bases at J, with 9 bases between. CDR3 coding DNA: TGTGCCAGCAGTCCAGGGGCTAATCAGCCCCAGCATTTT. Its protein is CASSPGANQPQHF.

CDR3 DNA sequence: TGCGCCAGCAGCGCGGTCGGAATTGGTAACTATGGCTACACCTTC. Amino acid sequence: CASSAVGIGNYGYTF. This sequence joins TRBV5-1 and TRBJ1-2; no firm D call. CDR1 SGHRS and CDR2 YFSETQ come from the germline V gene. V shed 4 bases and J shed 1 base, with 14 bases lying between them. The CDR3 has 15 amino acids.

The CDR3 region is CASSSTGGFYNEQFF. The CDR3 DNA reads as TGTGCCAGCAGCTCGACAGGGGGGTTCTACAATGAGCAGTTCTTC. V and J are TRBV5-6 and TRBJ2-1, with 9 bases that match TRBD1. J gave up 3 bases and V 3 bases, and 4 bases lay outside the gene matches. Germline values: CDR1 SGHDT, CDR2 YYEEEE. The CDR3 loop spans 15 amino acids.

The V and J genes are TRBV5-1 and TRBJ1-2, with 7 bases aligning to TRBD1. The V gene end was trimmed by 0 bases and the J gene end by 6 bases; junction bases not matched to a gene: 11. This CDR3 contains 16 residues. CDR1 SGHRS and CDR2 YFSETQ come from the germline V gene. CDR3 bases: TGCGCCAGCAGCTTGGCCCTAGGGGGCGTTGGAGATGGCTACACCTTC. Translated: CASSLALGGVGDGYTF.

The chain is built from TRBV19 and TRBJ1-2; D remains unclear. Trimming cost V 6 bases and J 5 bases, with 10 bases left between them. This CDR3 is 12 amino acids long. Per the germline V gene, CDR1 is LNHDA and CDR2 is SQIVND (reference sequence). The CDR3 loop reads CASRHTAYGYTF. The DNA for the CDR3 is TGTGCCAGTAGGCATACAGCGTATGGCTACACCTTC.

The chain joins TRBV5-1 to TRBJ2-1; 7 bases match TRBD1. V lost 0 bases to trimming and J lost 8 bases; unmatched junction nucleotides: 5. The CDR3 is 14 amino acids. Germline V gene lookup returns CDR1 SGHRS and CDR2 YFSETQ. The CDR3 loop is CASSLGQGNDEQFF. CDR3 sequence (DNA): TGCGCCAGCAGCTTGGGACAGGGTAACGATGAGCAGTTCTTC. The full variable domain, its missing parts supplied by reference TRBV5-1 and TRBJ2-1, is KAGVTQTPRYLIKTRGQQVTLSCSPISGHRSVSWYQQTPGQGLQFLFEYFSETQRNKGNFPGRFSGRQFSNSRSEMNVSTLELGDSALYLCASSLGQGNDEQFFGPGTRLTVL.

This chain links TRBV7-2 with TRBJ2-5, with 8 positions matching TRBD1. The ends lost 3 bases at V and 5 bases at J; junction bases unmatched: 2. This CDR3 is 13 amino acids long. Per the germline V gene, CDR1 is SGHTA and CDR2 is FQGNSA. CDR3 DNA sequence: TGTGCCAGCAGCTTCAGGGGGCTGGAGACCCAGTACTTC. It yields the protein CASSFRGLETQYF.

The chain has TRBV15 and TRBJ1-5, with 7 bases lining up with TRBD1. CDR3 size: 19 residues. V shed 0 bases and J 1 base; nucleotides not matched to a gene: 12. The V gene's germline CDR1 is LNHNV and CDR2 YYDKDF (reference sequence). In DNA form, the CDR3 reads TGTGCCACCAGCAGAGATTATGTAGGGGGCGCGGAAAGCAATCAGCCCCAGCATTTT. Translation gives CATSRDYVGGAESNQPQHF.

The rearrangement joins TRBV28 to TRBJ1-2; 7 bases are shared with TRBD1. CDR1 MDHEN and CDR2 SYDVKM come from the germline V gene. The CDR3 totals 15 residues. Trimming at V came to 2 bases and at J to 5 bases, leaving 8 bases not matched to a gene. CDR3 region: CASSLNGGGRYGYTF. CDR3 nucleotides: TGTGCCAGCAGTTTAAATGGAGGGGGCCGGTATGGCTACACCTTC.

The chain couples TRBV10-3 to TRBJ1-1; tentatively, D is TRBD1 (5 bases). The CDR3 is made up of 13 amino acids. Germline CDR1 is ENHRY and CDR2 is SYGVKD. Between the trimmed V and J ends, which lost 6 bases and 3 bases, there was a span of 11 bases. CDR3 in DNA: TGTGCCATCAGGGACAACCAGGACACTGAAGCTTTCTTT. Translation gives CAIRDNQDTEAFF.

The rearrangement uses TRBV11-3 and TRBJ2-7; D is unclear. Per the germline V gene, CDR1 is SGHNT and CDR2 is YENEEA. Trimming removed 4 bases from V and 6 bases from J, with 10 bases in between. The CDR3 covers 12 residues. CDR3 in amino acids: CASSSRSGEQYF. The CDR3 region has the DNA TGTGCCAGCAGCTCTAGGAGTGGCGAGCAGTACTTC.

The genes are TRBV28 and TRBJ1-5; tentatively, D is TRBD1 (5 bases). This CDR3 has 15 residues. Between the trimmed V and J ends, which lost 6 bases and 0 bases, there was a span of 12 bases. CDR1 is MDHEN and CDR2 is SYDVKM in the germline V gene. The CDR3: CASRVWGTSNQPQHF. CDR3 nucleotide sequence: TGTGCCAGCAGAGTGTGGGGGACTAGCAATCAGCCCCAGCATTTT.

This sequence joins TRBV5-4 and TRBJ2-2, with 7 bases that match TRBD1. V lost 2 bases and J lost 6; bases outside the gene matches: 16. Germline-derived CDR1 and CDR2 are SGHNT and YYREEE (reference sequence). CDR3 length: 18 residues. DNA of the CDR3: TGTGCCAGCAGCTTCCCCCGGGACAGTGGGCGCGAGGCCGGGGAGCTGTTTTTT. It yields the protein CASSFPRDSGREAGELFF.